Below, 21 T cell receptor beta chains from the same sample are listed, as sequenced in a study of T cell changes during pregnancy in multiple sclerosis. Some clones are missing from TCRdb's copy, which holds only in-frame ones; the method was immunoSEQ multiplex PCR. The sample has more than 45,000 clones; about 92% are singletons. The input for sequencing was CD4+ T cells from peripheral blood mononuclear cells, taken in the second trimester of pregnancy. All receptors come from a female donor in good health, enrolled as a control in a pregnancy study.

This rearrangement joins TRBV10-3 to TRBJ1-5; D unresolved. The germline CDR1 and CDR2 sequences are ENHRY and SYGVKD. The CDR3 consists of 12 residues. CDR3 sequence (DNA): TGTGGTCCATACCCAGGAGGTCAGCCCCAGCATTTT. It is translated as CGPYPGGQPQHF.

V gene TRBV9 combines with J gene TRBJ2-3; TRBD2 aligns across 8 bases. This CDR3 spans 15 amino acids. The germline V gene encodes CDR1 SGDLS and CDR2 YYNGEE. Trimming took 1 base from V and 4 from J; bases not matched to a gene: 5. DNA of the CDR3: TGTGCCAGCAGCGTAAGCGGGAGAACGGCAGATACGCAGTATTTT. It encodes CASSVSGRTADTQYF. The variable domain in full, completed from reference TRBV9 and TRBJ2-3, reads DSGVTQTPKHLITATGQRVTLRCSPRSGDLSVYWYQQSLDQGLQFLIQYYNGEERAKGNILERFSAQQFPDLHSELNLSSLELGDSALYFCASSVSGRTADTQYFGPGTRLTVL.

The V call is TRBV10-2, the J call TRBJ2-3, with 7 nucleotides matching TRBD2. This CDR3 has 19 amino acids. Germline V lookup: CDR1 WSHSY, CDR2 SAAADI. Trimming removed 3 bases from V and 0 bases from J; junction bases left unmatched: 15. The CDR3 nucleotides read TGCGCCAGCAGTGAACCAGTCAAGGGAGGGAATTATAGCACAGATACGCAGTATTTT. Its protein is CASSEPVKGGNYSTDTQYF.

This clone was seen just once. V usage is TRBV13 and J usage is TRBJ1-2; 7 bases map to TRBD1. CDR1 and CDR2 (germline): PRHDT, FYEKMQ (reference sequence). The CDR3 spans 15 residues. Trimming removed 5 bases from V and 4 bases from J; junction bases left unmatched: 10. The CDR3 region is CASSPRDSFFYGYTF. Written as DNA, the CDR3 is TGTGCCAGCAGCCCCCGGGACAGCTTCTTCTATGGCTACACCTTC.

The J gene is TRBJ1-3, the V gene TRBV6-6, with unresolved D. This CDR3 region has 15 residues. The V gene's germline CDR1 is MNHNY and CDR2 SVGAGI (reference sequence). Trimming shortened V by 7 bases and J by 3 bases, and 16 bases separated the two germline ends. The CDR3 sequence: CASTPVGLLGNTIYF. CDR3 in DNA: TGTGCCAGCACCCCGGTAGGACTGCTTGGAAACACCATATATTTT.

The chain joins TRBV19 to TRBJ2-2, with 12 positions matching TRBD1. There are 16 residues in the CDR3. CDR1 and CDR2 from the germline V gene are LNHDA and SQIVND (reference sequence). The V gene end was trimmed by 5 bases and the J gene end by 5 bases; junction bases not matched to a gene: 6. The CDR3 coding sequence is TGTGCCAGTAGTCCAGGGACAGGGGGCTGGACCGGGGAGCTGTTTTTT. Its protein is CASSPGTGGWTGELFF.

The genes are TRBV6-1 and TRBJ1-4; D ambiguous. Germline CDR1 MNHNS, CDR2 SASEGT. This CDR3 is 14 amino acids long. Deletions cut 6 bases from V and 0 bases from J, with 8 bases between. Written as DNA, the CDR3 is TGTGCCAGCAGGCCGGGGACAACTAATGAAAAACTGTTTTTT. Translating gives CASRPGTTNEKLFF.

The chain links TRBV18 to TRBJ1-1, with D unclear. The germline V gene has CDR1 KGHSH and CDR2 LQKENI. The CDR3 loop spans 15 amino acids. Trimming left V 3 bases short and J 5 bases short, with 16 bases between. This CDR3 reads CASSPPGRIGTEAFF. The CDR3 DNA follows: TGTGCCAGCTCACCCCCGGGGAGGATCGGGACTGAAGCTTTCTTT.

The V call is TRBV18, the J call TRBJ1-1; 7 bases are shared with TRBD1. Germline V gives CDR1 KGHSH, CDR2 LQKENI. The CDR3 spans 12 residues. Germline trimming cut 4 bases from V and 6 bases from J; bases unmatched to any gene: 2. The CDR3 region is CASSLGQAEAFF. CDR3 DNA sequence: TGTGCCAGCTCACTAGGACAGGCTGAAGCTTTCTTT.

The chain joins TRBV12-5 to TRBJ2-7, with 8 bases matching TRBD1. With V trimmed by 6 bases and J by 2 bases, 3 bases remained unmatched. The V gene's germline CDR1 is LGHNT and CDR2 FRNRAP. The CDR3 extends over 13 amino acids. For the CDR3, the DNA is TGTGCTAGTGGCCGACAGGGGACCTACGAGCAGTACTTC. It specifies CASGRQGTYEQYF.

The CDR3 is CASSRNSGAIGNTIYF. CDR3 coding DNA: TGTGCCAGCAGCCGAAACTCAGGGGCAATTGGAAACACCATATATTTT. The V gene is TRBV5-4, the J gene TRBJ1-3; tentatively, D is TRBD1 (6 bases). The V end lost 4 bases, the J end lost 3 bases, and 17 bases lay between the germline ends. The germline gives CDR1 SGHNT, CDR2 YYREEE (reference sequence). The CDR3 spans 16 residues.

V usage is TRBV5-1 and J usage is TRBJ2-7; 9 positions agree with TRBD1. Trimming cost V 5 bases and J 1 base; bases outside gene matches: 7. The germline V gene encodes CDR1 SGHRS and CDR2 YFSETQ. The CDR3 is made up of 15 amino acids. CDR3 sequence (DNA): TGCGCCAGCAGTTCGGGGACAGGGAGATCCTACGAGCAGTACTTC. This gives the protein CASSSGTGRSYEQYF.

This clone came up once. The rearrangement uses TRBV4-2 and TRBJ2-1; possibly TRBD1 for D (6 bases). Germline loops: CDR1 LGHNA, CDR2 YNFKEQ. CDR3 length: 17 residues. The V and J ends lost 0 bases and 6 bases respectively, with 18 bases between them. The chain's CDR3 is CASSQDSGRGALNEQFF. For the CDR3, the DNA is TGTGCCAGCAGCCAAGACTCCGGCAGGGGAGCCCTCAATGAGCAGTTCTTC.

J is TRBJ2-1 and V is TRBV27; D is ambiguous. The V gene lost 1 base and the J gene lost 3 bases, with 4 bases spanning the gap. The CDR3 runs 13 residues. The germline gives CDR1 MNHEY, CDR2 SMNVEV (reference sequence). The CDR3 spells CASSLFLYNEQFF. CDR3 nucleotide sequence: TGTGCCAGCAGTTTATTCCTCTACAATGAGCAGTTCTTC.

The chain recombines TRBV9 with TRBJ2-1, with TRBD2 matching over 8 bases. V lost 0 bases to trimming and J lost 3 bases; unmatched junction nucleotides: 2. CDR1 and CDR2 (germline): SGDLS, YYNGEE. CDR3 length: 15 amino acids. The DNA for the CDR3 is TGTGCCAGCAGCGTAGTAACTAGCGGCTACAATGAGCAGTTCTTC. This encodes CASSVVTSGYNEQFF.

V is TRBV6-5 and J is TRBJ2-7, with 11 bases matching TRBD1. Germline CDR1 MNHEY, CDR2 SVGAGI. Trimming at V came to 7 bases and at J to 7 bases, leaving 9 bases not matched to a gene. The CDR3 loop spans 14 amino acids. The CDR3 is CASTSGTGGGEQYF. The CDR3 nucleotides are TGTGCCAGCACCTCCGGGACAGGGGGTGGGGAGCAGTACTTC.

The rearrangement uses TRBV7-2 and TRBJ2-7; D not resolved. This CDR3 region has 13 residues. Trimming shortened V by 1 base and J by 5 bases, and 9 bases separated the two germline ends. Germline V lookup: CDR1 SGHTA, CDR2 FQGNSA. The CDR3 here is CASSLDARDEQYF. CDR3 DNA: TGTGCCAGCAGCTTAGATGCCCGGGACGAGCAGTACTTC.

This rearrangement joins TRBV5-1 to TRBJ1-1; D unresolved. Germline V CDR1 and CDR2: SGHRS, YFSETQ. This CDR3 is 17 amino acids long. Trimming took 0 bases from V and 0 from J, leaving 15 bases between them. CDR3 region: CASSLAPGTTMNTEAFF. CDR3 sequence (DNA): TGCGCCAGCAGCTTGGCCCCGGGAACGACTATGAACACTGAAGCTTTCTTT.

This clone has only one observation. V and J are TRBV28 and TRBJ2-2; the D gene is possibly TRBD1 (5 bases). CDR1 and CDR2 from the germline V gene are MDHEN and SYDVKM. Between the trimmed V and J ends, which lost 6 bases and 5 bases, there was a span of 10 bases. The CDR3 is made up of 13 amino acids. CDR3 DNA sequence: TGTGCCAGCAGAGGGGCGCAAACCGGGGAGCTGTTTTTT. It yields the protein CASRGAQTGELFF. The full variable domain, completed using reference TRBV28 and TRBJ2-2, is DVKVTQSSRYLVKRTGEKVFLECVQDMDHENMFWYRQDPGLGLRLIYFSYDVKMKEKGDIPEGYSVSREKKERFSLILESASTNQTSMYLCASRGAQTGELFFGEGSRLTVL.

This sequence joins TRBV7-8 and TRBJ1-1; 9 positions match TRBD1. The CDR3 is 13 residues long. Germline V gene sequence: CDR1 SGHVS, CDR2 FQNEAQ. Trimming at V came to 3 bases and at J to 4 bases, leaving 0 bases not matched to a gene. The CDR3 here is CASSLTGGTEAFF. The CDR3 DNA sequence: TGTGCCAGCAGCTTGACAGGGGGCACTGAAGCTTTCTTT. Full variable domain (remainder filled in from reference TRBV7-8 and TRBJ1-1): GAGVSQSPRYKVAKRGQDVALRCDPISGHVSLFWYQQALGQGPEFLTYFQNEAQLDKSGLPSDRFFAERPEGSVSTLKIQRTQQEDSAVYLCASSLTGGTEAFFGQGTRLTVV.

The chain is built from TRBV10-2 and TRBJ1-2; 7 bases map to TRBD1. Germline CDR1 WSHSY, CDR2 SAAADI. V lost 4 bases and J lost 2; bases outside the gene matches: 10. This CDR3 comprises 16 residues. The CDR3 DNA is TGCGCCAGCAGTGCATTTATGACAGGGTCGAACTATGGCTACACCTTC. Translated, it gives CASSAFMTGSNYGYTF.